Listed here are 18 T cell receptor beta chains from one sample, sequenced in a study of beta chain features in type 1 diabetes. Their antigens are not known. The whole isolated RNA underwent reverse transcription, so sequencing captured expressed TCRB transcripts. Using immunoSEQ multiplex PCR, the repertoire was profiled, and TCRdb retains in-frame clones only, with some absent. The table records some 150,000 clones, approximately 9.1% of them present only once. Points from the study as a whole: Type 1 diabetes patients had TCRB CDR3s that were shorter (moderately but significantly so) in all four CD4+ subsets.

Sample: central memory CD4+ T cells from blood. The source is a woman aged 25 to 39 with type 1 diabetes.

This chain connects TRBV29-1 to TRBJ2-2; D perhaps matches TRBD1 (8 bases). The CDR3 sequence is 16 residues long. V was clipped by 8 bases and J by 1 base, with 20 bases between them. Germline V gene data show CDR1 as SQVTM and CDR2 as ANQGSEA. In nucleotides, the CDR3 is TGCAGCACAACAGGGGGGGGACTTAAGAACACCGGGGAGCTGTTTTTT. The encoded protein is CSTTGGGLKNTGELFF.

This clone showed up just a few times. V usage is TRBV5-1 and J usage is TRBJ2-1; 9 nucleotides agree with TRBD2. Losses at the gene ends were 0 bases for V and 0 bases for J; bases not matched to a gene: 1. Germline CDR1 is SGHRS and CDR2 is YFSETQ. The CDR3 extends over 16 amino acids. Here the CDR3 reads CASSLAGLASYNEQFF. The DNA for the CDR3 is TGCGCCAGCAGCTTGGCGGGACTAGCCTCCTACAATGAGCAGTTCTTC.

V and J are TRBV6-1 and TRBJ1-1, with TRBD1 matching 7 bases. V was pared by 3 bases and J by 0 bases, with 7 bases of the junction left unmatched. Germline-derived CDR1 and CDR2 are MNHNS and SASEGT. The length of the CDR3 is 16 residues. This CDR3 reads CASSETGTVVNTEAFF. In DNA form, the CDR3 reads TGTGCCAGCAGTGAGACCGGGACAGTAGTGAACACTGAAGCTTTCTTT.

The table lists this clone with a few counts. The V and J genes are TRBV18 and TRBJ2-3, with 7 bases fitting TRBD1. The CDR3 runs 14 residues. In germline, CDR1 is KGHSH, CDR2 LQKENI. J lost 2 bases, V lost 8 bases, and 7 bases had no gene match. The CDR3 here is CASGATGYTDTQYF. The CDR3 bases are TGTGCCAGCGGAGCGACAGGGTACACAGATACGCAGTATTTT.

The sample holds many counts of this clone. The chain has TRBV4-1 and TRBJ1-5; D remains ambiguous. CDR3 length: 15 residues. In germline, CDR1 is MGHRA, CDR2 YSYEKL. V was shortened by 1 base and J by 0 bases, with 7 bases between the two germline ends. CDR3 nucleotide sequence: TGCGCCAGCAGCCAAGCCCCCGTTAGCAATCAGCCCCAGCATTTT. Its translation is CASSQAPVSNQPQHF.

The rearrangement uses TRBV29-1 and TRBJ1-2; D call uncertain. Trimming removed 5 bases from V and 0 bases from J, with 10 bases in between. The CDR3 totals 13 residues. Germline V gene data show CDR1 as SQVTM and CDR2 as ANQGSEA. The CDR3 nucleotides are TGCAGCGTTTTTATTCAGACTAACTATGGCTACACCTTC. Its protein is CSVFIQTNYGYTF.

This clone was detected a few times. The DNA for the CDR3 is TGTGCCAGCAGCCTGGACAGGGGACCCTATGGCTACACCTTC. Translating gives CASSLDRGPYGYTF. The chain uses TRBV7-3 and TRBJ1-2; 9 bases line up with TRBD1. CDR3 length: 14 residues. Trimming at V came to 5 bases and at J to 4 bases, leaving 5 bases not matched to a gene. The germline CDR1 and CDR2 sequences are SGHTA and FQGTGA. Filled out from reference TRBV7-3 and TRBJ1-2, the complete variable domain reads GAGVSQTPSNKVTEKGKYVELRCDPISGHTALYWYRQSLGQGPEFLIYFQGTGAADDSGLPNDRFFAVRPEGSVSTLKIQRTERGDSAVYLCASSLDRGPYGYTFGSGTRLTVV.

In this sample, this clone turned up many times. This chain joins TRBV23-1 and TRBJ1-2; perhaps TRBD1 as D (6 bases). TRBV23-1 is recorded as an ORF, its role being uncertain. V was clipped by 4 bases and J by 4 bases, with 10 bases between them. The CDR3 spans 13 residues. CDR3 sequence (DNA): TGCGCCAGCAGTCTACAGGGAGTCTATGGCTACACCTTC. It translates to CASSLQGVYGYTF.

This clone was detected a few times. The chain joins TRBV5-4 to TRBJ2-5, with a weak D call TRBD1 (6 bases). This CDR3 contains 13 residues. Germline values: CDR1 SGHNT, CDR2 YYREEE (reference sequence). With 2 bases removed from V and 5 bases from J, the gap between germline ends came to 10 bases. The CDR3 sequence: CASSFTQGETQYF. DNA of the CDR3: TGTGCCAGCAGCTTCACTCAGGGGGAGACCCAGTACTTC.

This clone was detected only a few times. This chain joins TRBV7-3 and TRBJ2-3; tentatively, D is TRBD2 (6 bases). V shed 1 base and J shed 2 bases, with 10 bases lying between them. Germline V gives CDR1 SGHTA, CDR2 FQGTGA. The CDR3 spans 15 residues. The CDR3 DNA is TGTGCCAGCAGCTTAATGGGCGGGGTCACAGATACGCAGTATTTT. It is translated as CASSLMGGVTDTQYF.

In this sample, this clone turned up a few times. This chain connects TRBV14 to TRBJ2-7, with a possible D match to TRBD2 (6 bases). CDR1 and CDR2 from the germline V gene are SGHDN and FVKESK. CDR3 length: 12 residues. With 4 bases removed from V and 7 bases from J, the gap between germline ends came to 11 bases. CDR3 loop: CASSPGRGEQYF. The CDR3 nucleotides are TGTGCCAGCAGCCCGGGGCGGGGAGAGCAGTACTTC.

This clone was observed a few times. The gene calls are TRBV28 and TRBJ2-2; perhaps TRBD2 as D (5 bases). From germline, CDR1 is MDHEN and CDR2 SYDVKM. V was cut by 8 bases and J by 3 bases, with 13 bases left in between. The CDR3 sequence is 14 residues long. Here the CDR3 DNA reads TGTGCCAGCGGACTCTGGCAGTACACCGGGGAGCTGTTTTTT. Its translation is CASGLWQYTGELFF.

In nucleotides, the CDR3 is TGTGCCAGCAGCTTAGCTAGCGGGAGGTGGGCAGATACGCAGTATTTT. This encodes CASSLASGRWADTQYF. V gene TRBV7-2 combines with J gene TRBJ2-3, with 10 bases aligning to TRBD2. The germline gives CDR1 SGHTA, CDR2 FQGNSA. The length of the CDR3 is 16 residues. The V gene end was trimmed by 0 bases and the J gene end by 4 bases; junction bases not matched to a gene: 4.

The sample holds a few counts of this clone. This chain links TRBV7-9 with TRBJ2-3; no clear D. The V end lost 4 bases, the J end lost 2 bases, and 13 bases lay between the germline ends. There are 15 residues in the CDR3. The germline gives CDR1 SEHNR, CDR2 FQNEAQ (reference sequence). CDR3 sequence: CASSSFFHSTDTQYF. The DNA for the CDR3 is TGTGCCAGCAGCTCTTTCTTCCACTCCACAGATACGCAGTATTTT.

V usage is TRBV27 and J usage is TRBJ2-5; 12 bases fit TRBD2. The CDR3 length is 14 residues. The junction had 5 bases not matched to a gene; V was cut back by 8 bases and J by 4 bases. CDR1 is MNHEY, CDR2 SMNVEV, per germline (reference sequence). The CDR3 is CASGGLAGLETQYF. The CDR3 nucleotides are TGTGCCAGCGGAGGACTAGCGGGATTAGAGACCCAGTACTTC.

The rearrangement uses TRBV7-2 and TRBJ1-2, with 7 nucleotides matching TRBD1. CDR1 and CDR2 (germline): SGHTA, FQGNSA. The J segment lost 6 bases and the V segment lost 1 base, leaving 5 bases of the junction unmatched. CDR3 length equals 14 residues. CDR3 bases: TGTGCCAGCAGCTTAGGCAGGACAGGAAATGGCTACACCTTC. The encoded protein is CASSLGRTGNGYTF.

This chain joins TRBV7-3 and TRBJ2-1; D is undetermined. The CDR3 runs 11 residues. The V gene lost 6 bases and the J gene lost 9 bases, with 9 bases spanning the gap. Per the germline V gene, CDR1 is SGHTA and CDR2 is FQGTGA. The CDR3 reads CASRDGVEQFF. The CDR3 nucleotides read TGTGCCAGCAGAGATGGAGTTGAGCAGTTCTTC.

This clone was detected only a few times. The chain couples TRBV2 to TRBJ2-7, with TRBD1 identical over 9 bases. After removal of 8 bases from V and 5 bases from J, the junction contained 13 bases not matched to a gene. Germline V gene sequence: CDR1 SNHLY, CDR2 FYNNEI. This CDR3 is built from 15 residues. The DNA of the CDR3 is TGTGCCAGCCTGGGACAGGGAACGGGTATCGACGAGCAGTACTTC. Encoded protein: CASLGQGTGIDEQYF.